One and the same sample provided the 11 T cell receptor beta chains below, sequenced in a study of identical twins. From the 5' RACE reads, TCRdb called clonotypes with MiXCR, one entry per CDR3 protein. The top ten hold 3.5% to 5% of the sample, which has some 250,000 distinct CDR3 sequences, roughly an eighth seen once. These data were also filed under a second study, of yellow fever vaccine responses in identical twins.

Sequenced: memory (CD45RO+) T cells sorted from blood. The source of these receptors is a woman aged 18-29 years in good health.

In the case of this clonotype: The junction differs from germline at one of its ends, possibly a read error. As DNA, the CDR3 is TGTGCTAGCAGCCCTCAAGCGGGGGAGTCCTACGAGCAGTACTTC. It translates to CASSPQAGESYEQYF. V is TRBV7-7 and J is TRBJ2-7; 8 bases agree with TRBD2. Germline V gene sequence: CDR1 SSHAT, CDR2 FNYEAQ (reference sequence). There are 15 residues in the CDR3.

This clonotype was found a few times. V is TRBV6-1 and J is TRBJ2-5; 8 bases agree with TRBD2. Trimming cost V 6 bases and J 2 bases; bases outside gene matches: 11. This CDR3 contains 16 residues. Germline-derived CDR1 and CDR2 are MNHNS and SASEGT. CDR3 sequence (DNA): TGTGCCAGCAGAAACCCTCGCGGGGGGCAACAAGAGACCCAGTACTTC. Translated: CASRNPRGGQQETQYF.

In this sample, this clonotype turned up a few times. V is TRBV18 and J is TRBJ2-5; 14 bases fit TRBD2. V shed 5 bases and J 1 base; nucleotides not matched to a gene: 9. CDR1 and CDR2 (germline): KGHSH, LQKENI. The CDR3 totals 18 residues. CDR3 loop: CASSRTSGGQNLQETQYF. The CDR3 DNA reads as TGTGCCAGCTCAAGGACTAGCGGGGGGCAAAACCTCCAAGAGACCCAGTACTTC. Full variable domain (remainder filled in from reference TRBV18 and TRBJ2-5): NAGVMQNPRHLVRRRGQEARLRCSPMKGHSHVYWYRQLPEEGLKFMVYLQKENIIDESGMPKERFSAEFPKEGPSILRIQQVVRGDSAAYFCASSRTSGGQNLQETQYFGPGTRLLVL.

This clonotype appeared a few times. The CDR3 spells CSRKGQGTLETQYF. In nucleotides, the CDR3 is TGCAGTCGAAAAGGACAGGGTACGTTGGAGACCCAGTACTTC. The chain uses TRBV20-1 and TRBJ2-5; 8 nucleotides match TRBD1. CDR3 length: 14 amino acids. Germline lookup yields CDR1 DFQATT and CDR2 SNEGSKA (reference sequence). V gave up 8 bases and J gave up 5 bases; unmatched junction bases: 13.

V usage is TRBV27 and J usage is TRBJ2-3; D not resolved. The germline V gene encodes CDR1 MNHEY and CDR2 SMNVEV (reference sequence). CDR3 length: 15 amino acids. Trimming stripped 2 bases from V and 1 base from J, with 10 bases between. CDR3 DNA: TGTGCCAGCAGTTTACGAGTTACTGGCACAGATACGCAGTATTTT. It codes for CASSLRVTGTDTQYF.

This clonotype was seen a handful of times. The chain recombines TRBV28 with TRBJ1-5; D is undetermined. V dropped 2 bases and J dropped 1 base, with 9 bases sitting between them. CDR1 is MDHEN, CDR2 SYDVKM, per germline. CDR3 length equals 15 residues. CDR3 bases: TGTGCCAGCAGTTTAGGGCTCTTAAGCAATCAGCCCCAGCATTTT. Its translation is CASSLGLLSNQPQHF.

This clonotype was counted a few times. This chain joins TRBV5-4 and TRBJ2-4; D might be TRBD2 (7 bases). CDR1 and CDR2 from the germline V gene are SGHNT and YYREEE (reference sequence). The CDR3 totals 12 residues. Trimming pared 3 bases from V and 10 bases from J, leaving 11 bases between. CDR3 DNA: TGTGCCAGCAGCTGGGGGGGCGGGATTCAGTACTTC. Its translation is CASSWGGGIQYF.

V and J are TRBV7-8 and TRBJ2-5, with 9 bases fitting TRBD1. The CDR3 covers 15 residues. Losses at the gene ends were 6 bases for V and 4 bases for J; bases not matched to a gene: 9. The germline V gene has CDR1 SGHVS and CDR2 FQNEAQ. Here the CDR3 reads CASSVQGAVGETQYF. The CDR3 region has the DNA TGTGCCAGCAGTGTACAGGGGGCTGTAGGAGAGACCCAGTACTTC.

This clonotype was seen at least ten times. The chain is built from TRBV4-1 and TRBJ2-1; TRBD2 agrees at 12 bases. Germline lookup yields CDR1 MGHRA and CDR2 YSYEKL. The CDR3 sequence is 19 residues long. After removal of 4 bases from V and 6 bases from J, the junction contained 16 bases not matched to a gene. CDR3 nucleotide sequence: TGCGCCAGCAGCCCATGGACTAGCGGGATTATCCAGGGAGGCAATGAGCAGTTCTTC. Protein product: CASSPWTSGIIQGGNEQFF.

The table lists this clonotype with a few counts. The rearrangement uses TRBV7-6 and TRBJ2-1; 11 bases align to TRBD2. The CDR3 spans 15 residues. Looked up from germline, CDR1 is SGHVS and CDR2 is FNYEAQ. Trimming took 1 base from V and 5 from J; bases not matched to a gene: 1. CDR3 sequence: CASSLVSGRDNEQFF. In DNA, the CDR3 is TGTGCCAGCAGCTTAGTTAGCGGGAGGGACAATGAGCAGTTCTTC.

This clonotype has at least ten counts. The chain combines TRBV6-2 or TRBV6-3 with TRBJ1-5; a weak D match, TRBD1 (5 bases). Germline CDR1 is MNHEY and CDR2 is SVGEGT. V gave up 3 bases and J gave up 7 bases, with 16 bases separating them. The length of the CDR3 is 15 residues. The CDR3 DNA reads TGTGCCAGCAGTTATGCGGGACTGGAGTCGCAGCCCCAGCATTTT. As protein: CASSYAGLESQPQHF.